The present T cell receptor (beta chain) was sequenced within a study of T cells after yellow fever vaccination. Remarks on this clonotype: Its antigen is unidentified. An end of the junction differs from the germline gene, which may be a read error.

Study conclusions and caveats: The CD4 and CD8 compartments had a small share of their clonotypes in common.

TCR cDNA, made by 5'RACE template switching, carried an added universal primer site and UMIs. MiXCR, run by TCRdb on the 5' RACE reads, gives a single entry per CDR3 protein. The sample consists of more than 95,000 distinct CDR3 sequences, roughly 7.9% of them appearing once. Germline lookup yields CDR1 DFQATT and CDR2 SNEGSKA (reference sequence). This CDR3 region has 17 residues. This TCR came from a man aged 18 to 30 who received the YFV17D yellow fever vaccine. The chain links TRBV20-1 to TRBJ2-3, with 8 bases aligning to TRBD2. This specimen consisted of CD4+ T cells sorted from PBMCs, obtained roughly seven weeks after the first yellow fever vaccination. Written as DNA, the CDR3 is TGCTGTGCCTTATCCCCGTCGTCGGGGGGGCCGTCAGATACGCAGTATTTT. This translates into CCALSPSSGGPSDTQYF.